This TCR beta chain was sequenced in a study of CD8 T cells in ankylosing spondylitis. V lost 5 bases and J lost 4; bases outside the gene matches: 10. The CDR3 length is 16 residues. Germline V gives CDR1 WSHSY, CDR2 SAAADI. TCRdb recomputed calls from the 5' RACE reads with MiXCR, one row per CDR3 protein. Of 200,000 or so distinct CDR3 sequences detected, 10% to 15% appear once; the ten largest clones hold 8% to 13%. This receptor was obtained from a female donor with ankylosing spondylitis or in good health (not recorded which). The chain carries TRBV10-2 and TRBJ1-2; 10 bases agree with TRBD1. Sample: blood, either unsorted or a sorted T cell fraction (not recorded which). The CDR3 protein is CASSKEGQGYLYGYTF. The CDR3 DNA sequence: TGCGCCAGCAGTAAAGAGGGACAGGGGTACCTCTATGGCTACACCTTC.